This TCR beta chain originates from a study of blood T cells in healthy people across ages. Per germline, CDR1 DFQATT and CDR2 SNEGSKA (reference sequence). This CDR3 has 14 amino acids. This clonotype was counted many times. Together with a sample-barcoded 5' primer, a J-beta primer mix was included in a second PCR lasting roughly 6 to 12 cycles. TCRdb processed the 5' RACE reads anew with MiXCR; each CDR3 protein has one entry. Here the sample spans about 670,000 distinct CDR3 sequences, around two fifths being singletons. This chain links TRBV20-1 with TRBJ2-5, with D maybe TRBD2 (6 bases). The DNA end favors TRBJ2-7, so the J call may be wrong. Sequencing was carried out using blood. The TCR was taken from a man older than 75 in good health. In nucleotides, the CDR3 is TGCAGTGCTACCGCAGGGCTGGGACTCAACGAGCAGTACTTC. Its translation: CSATAGLGLNEQYF.